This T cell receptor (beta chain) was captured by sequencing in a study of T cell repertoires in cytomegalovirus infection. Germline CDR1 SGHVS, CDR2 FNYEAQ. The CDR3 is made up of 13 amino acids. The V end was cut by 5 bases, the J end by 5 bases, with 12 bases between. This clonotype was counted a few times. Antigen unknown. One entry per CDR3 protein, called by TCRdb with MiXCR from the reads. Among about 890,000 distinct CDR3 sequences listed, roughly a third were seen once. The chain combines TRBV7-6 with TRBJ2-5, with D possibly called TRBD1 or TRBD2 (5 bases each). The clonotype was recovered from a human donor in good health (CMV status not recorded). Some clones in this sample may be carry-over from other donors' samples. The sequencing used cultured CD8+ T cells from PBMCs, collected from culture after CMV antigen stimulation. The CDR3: CASSPFGAETQYF. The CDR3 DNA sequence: TGTGCCAGCAGCCCCTTCGGGGCCGAGACCCAGTACTTC.